This is a list of T cell receptor beta chains from one sample in a study of T-cell reconstitution after alpha-beta-depleted transplantation in children. Each CDR3 protein gets one entry after TCRdb re-called the PCR reads with MiXCR. Of approximately 89,000 distinct CDR3 sequences listed, roughly 16% are singletons. Sequencing was performed on PBMCs, mostly from graft donor cells, taken 180 days after TCRalphabeta/CD19-depleted stem cell transplant. The receptor source for this set is a male patient under 10 years old who had a stem cell transplant for acute lymphoblastic leukemia, so the T cells may come from the graft donor. CDR3s include the opening cysteine and the closing phenylalanine or tryptophan. D genes are given only for firm matches. Rows may omit the clone size; those that give it use once, few, many or a size class.

-,-,TRBJ1-1,TRBV5-1,TGCGCCACCCGAGGAGACTACACTGAAGCTTTCTTT,CATRGDYTEAFF
TRBD2,few,TRBJ2-3,TRBV6-6,TGTGCCAGCAGTTCCCCGCCGGGAGGCACGCAGTATTTT,CASSSPPGGTQYF
-,-,TRBJ1-1,TRBV7-8,TGTGCGCACCCCAAGAAGAACACTGAAGCTTTCTTT,CAHPKKNTEAFF
-,few,TRBJ1-4,TRBV12-3/TRBV12-4,TGTGCCAGCACCTTGCAGACAGGCACTAATGAAAAACTGTTTTTT,CASTLQTGTNEKLFF
-,few,TRBJ2-5,TRBV20-1,TGCAGTGCTAGAGATCGGGCTAGCCGGGAGACCCAGTACTTC,CSARDRASRETQYF
-,few,TRBJ2-2,TRBV21-1,TGTGCCAGCAGCAAAGGCGAGGGGGGCACCGGGGAGCTGTTTTTT,CASSKGEGGTGELFF
-,few,TRBJ1-2,TRBV18,TGTGCCAGCTCACCAGGGGCAGTCGCAGGCTATGGCTACACCTTC,CASSPGAVAGYGYTF
-,-,TRBJ1-1,TRBV5-6,TGTGCCAGCAGCTTGGTCGACAGGCCGAACACTGAAGCTTTCTTT,CASSLVDRPNTEAFF
-,-,TRBJ1-3,TRBV5-1,TGCGCCAGCAGCCGAGGACAGGGAAACACCATATATTTT,CASSRGQGNTIYF
-,few,TRBJ1-4,TRBV5-1,TGCGCCAGCAGCTCTAGGGGCGATGAAAAACTGTTTTTT,CASSSRGDEKLFF
TRBD2,-,TRBJ2-2,TRBV9,TGTGCCAGCAGCGTAGCGGGAGGGAACACCGGGGAGCTGTTTTTT,CASSVAGGNTGELFF
TRBD1,many,TRBJ2-7,TRBV5-1,TGCGCCAGCAGCCTGAGACAGGGCTCCTACGAGCAGTACTTC,CASSLRQGSYEQYF
TRBD1,few,TRBJ2-5,TRBV18,TGTGCCAGCTCACTACTCAATACAGGGGCAGAGACCCAGTACTTC,CASSLLNTGAETQYF
-,-,TRBJ2-7,TRBV7-8,TGTGCCAGCAGCTTAGAGGGGCGGGTCTTGAGCTCCTACGAGCAGTACTTC,CASSLEGRVLSSYEQYF
TRBD2,-,TRBJ2-3,TRBV7-2,TGTGCCAGCAAAACTAGCGGGGCCGGCACAGATACGCAGTATTTT,CASKTSGAGTDTQYF
TRBD2,-,TRBJ2-5,TRBV3-1,TGTGCCATCAGAGTTTTTCGACGGGGACTAGGCGGCGGAGAGACCCAGTACTTC,CAIRVFRRGLGGGETQYF
-,few,TRBJ2-2,TRBV6-1,TGTGCCAGCAGAGGGATATGGACCGGGGAGCTGTTTTTT,CASRGIWTGELFF
-,once,TRBJ2-3,TRBV2,TGTGCCAGCAGTGAACAGGGCGCTAGCGCAGATACGCAGTATTTT,CASSEQGASADTQYF
-,-,TRBJ2-3,TRBV27,TGTGCCAGCAGCCGATTCCCCCGCACAGATACGCAGTATTTT,CASSRFPRTDTQYF
-,few,TRBJ2-7,TRBV20-1,TGCAGTGCTAGAGTGAGCCAAAGGTTAGGGTCCTACGAGCAGTACTTC,CSARVSQRLGSYEQYF
-,many,TRBJ2-5,TRBV18,TGTGCCAGCTCCCAACAGAGCGGCGTACAAGAGACCCAGTACTTC,CASSQQSGVQETQYF
-,few,TRBJ1-1,TRBV5-6,TGTGCCAGCAGCTTGGAGGCGGGGTACAACACTGAAGCTTTCTTT,CASSLEAGYNTEAFF
-,-,TRBJ1-2,TRBV6-6,TGTGCCAGCAGCCCCCAGTCGGGAGGCGGCTACACCTTC,CASSPQSGGGYTF
TRBD2,few,TRBJ2-1,TRBV20-1,TGCAGTGCTAGACCCCCGAGTGGCACTAGCGGGGTGGTTGGTGAGCAGTTCTTC,CSARPPSGTSGVVGEQFF
-,few,TRBJ2-3,TRBV20-1,TGCAGTGCTAGGGGTCGGGGCCGTAGGGATACGCAGTATTTT,CSARGRGRRDTQYF
-,-,TRBJ1-4,TRBV10-3,TGTGCCATCAGTGAGTGGGGGCAGGGAGGCGAAAAACTGTTTTTT,CAISEWGQGGEKLFF
-,-,TRBJ1-4,TRBV6-1,TGTGCCAGCAGTGCAGGGATAGGAGGGGAAAAACTGTTTTTT,CASSAGIGGEKLFF
-,-,TRBJ1-2,TRBV6-2/TRBV6-3,TGTGCCAGCAGTTACTCGGGACGGCTTCCCTATGGCTACACCTTC,CASSYSGRLPYGYTF
TRBD1,few,TRBJ1-1,TRBV12-3/TRBV12-4,TGTGCCAGCAGGGAACAGGGACAGGGGGCTGAAGCTTTCTTT,CASREQGQGAEAFF
-,few,TRBJ2-7,TRBV7-9,TGTGCCAGCAGCTTAGATAGGTCCGGCAGGGGCTACGAGCAGTACTTC,CASSLDRSGRGYEQYF
TRBD1,few,TRBJ2-1,TRBV7-2,TGTGCCAGCAGAAAAAAGGGGACAGGGGGCTTGGATGAGCAGTTCTTC,CASRKKGTGGLDEQFF
-,few,TRBJ2-5,TRBV20-1,TGCAGTGCTAGAGATGCAACGGGAGCCCAAGAGACCCAGTACTTC,CSARDATGAQETQYF
TRBD1,-,TRBJ1-5,TRBV30,TGTGCCTGGACCGCTAGAGGGACAGGACTTTTTAGCAATCAGCCCCAGCATTTT,CAWTARGTGLFSNQPQHF
-,few,TRBJ1-5,TRBV20-1,TGCAGTGCTAGAGATGGAGTCTCAAATCAGCCCCAGCATTTT,CSARDGVSNQPQHF
-,few,TRBJ2-3,TRBV7-9,TGTGCCAGCACTCTCGCAGATACGCAGTATTTT,CASTLADTQYF
TRBD2,few,TRBJ2-1,TRBV7-9,TGTGCCAGCAGTCCAGCATCGGTAGCGGGGGGAAATGAGCAGTTCTTC,CASSPASVAGGNEQFF
TRBD1,-,TRBJ2-4,TRBV15,TGTGCCACCAGCAGAGACCCCGGGACAGTTTTCAAAAACATTCAGTACTTC,CATSRDPGTVFKNIQYF
-,few,TRBJ2-1,TRBV7-2,TGTGCCAGCAGCTTAATGAGCTCCTACAATGAGCAGTTCTTC,CASSLMSSYNEQFF
TRBD1,-,TRBJ2-7,TRBV4-2,TGTGCCAGCAGCCAAGAGGGGACAGGTTCCTACGAGCAGTACTTC,CASSQEGTGSYEQYF
TRBD1,-,TRBJ2-1,TRBV20-1,TGCAGTGCTAGTTGGACAGGGCGGTTCCACGATGAGCAGTTCTTC,CSASWTGRFHDEQFF
-,-,TRBJ2-4,TRBV4-2,TGTGCCAGCAGCCTAACGGAAGGGTCGAAGAACATTCAGTACTTC,CASSLTEGSKNIQYF
TRBD2,few,TRBJ2-3,TRBV3-1,TGTGCCAGCAGCCAAGCCGGGACTACTGATACGCAGTATTTT,CASSQAGTTDTQYF
-,-,TRBJ1-4,TRBV12-3/TRBV12-4,TGTGCCAACAGTGCGGCCACAGTTTATGAAAAACTGTTTTTT,CANSAATVYEKLFF
TRBD1,many,TRBJ1-6,TRBV20-1,TGCAGTGCCCTGACAGGGGGAGATAATTCACCCCTCCACTTT,CSALTGGDNSPLHF
-,few,TRBJ2-7,TRBV6-1,TGTGCCAGCAGCGGCCTGGGGACGGCAAACTACGAGCAGTACTTC,CASSGLGTANYEQYF
TRBD1,few,TRBJ2-1,TRBV9,TGTGCCAGCAGCGGGGACAGGGCCCCCGTCTCCTACAATGAGCAGTTCTTC,CASSGDRAPVSYNEQFF
TRBD1,-,TRBJ1-1,TRBV5-1,TGCGCCAGCAGCTTGGGGGACAGCGTAAACACTGAAGCTCTCTTT,CASSLGDSVNTEALF
-,-,TRBJ1-4,TRBV12-3/TRBV12-4,TGTGCCAGCAGTTTAGCGCAGAGCAGGGAAAAACTGTTTTTT,CASSLAQSREKLFF
-,few,TRBJ1-1,TRBV20-1,TGCAGTGCTAGACAGACCCTGGCCCACACTGAAGCTTTCTTT,CSARQTLAHTEAFF
TRBD2,many,TRBJ2-1,TRBV20-1,TGCAGTGCTAGAACCGGGACTAGCGGGGGCCCTTCCTACTACAATGAGCAGTTCTTC,CSARTGTSGGPSYYNEQFF